These 30 T cell receptor beta chains share one sample of origin, sequenced in a study of radiotherapy plus CTLA-4 blockade in lung cancer. Using immunoSEQ multiplex PCR, the repertoire was profiled, and TCRdb retains in-frame clones only, with some absent. The sample carries 55,000 to 80,000 clones, around 80% recorded once. This material consisted of peripheral blood, taken from a patient treated with radiotherapy plus ipilimumab. These receptors were obtained from a human donor with non-small cell lung cancer who had a complete response to radiotherapy plus ipilimumab.

The chain links TRBV5-4 to TRBJ2-1; D tentatively reads TRBD1 or TRBD2 (5 bases each). The CDR3 consists of 13 residues. The V gene lost 10 bases and the J gene lost 3 bases, with 14 bases spanning the gap. Looked up from germline, CDR1 is SGHNT and CDR2 is YYREEE (reference sequence). The CDR3 protein is CAGGRDGYNEQFF. The CDR3 region has the DNA TGTGCCGGCGGCCGGGACGGCTACAATGAGCAGTTCTTC.

V usage is TRBV30 and J usage is TRBJ1-5; D is uncertain. CDR1 and CDR2 (germline): GTSNPN, SVGIG (reference sequence). CDR3 length equals 13 residues. V was cut by 2 bases and J by 3 bases, with 8 bases left in between. The CDR3 DNA reads TGTGCCTGGAGTACGGCTTTCAATCAGCCCCAGCATTTT. Its protein is CAWSTAFNQPQHF.

This chain connects TRBV4-3 to TRBJ2-4; 9 nucleotides agree with TRBD2. Germline trimming cut 1 base from V and 8 bases from J; bases unmatched to any gene: 9. The CDR3 length is 16 residues. Germline CDR1 reads LGHNA; CDR2 reads YSLEER. CDR3 DNA: TGCGCCAGCAGCCAAGGAAATAGCGGGAGTATCGACATTCAGTACTTC. It translates to CASSQGNSGSIDIQYF.

The genes are TRBV30 and TRBJ1-6, with D perhaps TRBD1 (6 bases). The V and J ends lost 2 bases and 9 bases respectively, with 14 bases between them. The V gene's germline CDR1 is GTSNPN and CDR2 SVGIG (reference sequence). The CDR3 is 14 amino acids. CDR3 in amino acids: CAWSSGGISSPLHF. In nucleotides, the CDR3 is TGTGCCTGGAGTTCGGGGGGCATCAGTTCACCCCTCCACTTT.

This sequence joins TRBV19 and TRBJ2-2; TRBD1 matches 7 bases. The germline gives CDR1 LNHDA, CDR2 SQIVND (reference sequence). Trimming took 5 bases from V and 1 from J; bases not matched to a gene: 4. The CDR3 spans 15 residues. CDR3 region: CASSETGMNTGELFF. The CDR3 DNA sequence: TGTGCCAGTAGTGAGACAGGGATGAACACCGGGGAGCTGTTTTTT. Full variable domain (remainder filled in from reference TRBV19 and TRBJ2-2): DGGITQSPKYLFRKEGQNVTLSCEQNLNHDAMYWYRQDPGQGLRLIYYSQIVNDFQKGDIAEGYSVSREKKESFPLTVTSAQKNPTAFYLCASSETGMNTGELFFGEGSRLTVL.

The chain combines TRBV19 with TRBJ2-3, with D perhaps TRBD1 (5 bases). In germline, CDR1 is LNHDA, CDR2 SQIVND (reference sequence). Trimming pared 4 bases from V and 0 bases from J, leaving 23 bases between. The CDR3 length is 19 residues. CDR3 in amino acids: CASSKGREVTGTSTDTQYF. The DNA for the CDR3 is TGTGCCAGTAGTAAAGGAAGAGAGGTAACAGGTACTAGCACAGATACGCAGTATTTT.

The V call is TRBV10-3, the J call TRBJ2-2, with D maybe TRBD1 (5 bases). The V end was cut by 8 bases, the J end by 3 bases, with 16 bases between. The CDR3 runs 15 residues. Germline CDR1 and CDR2: ENHRY and SYGVKD. The CDR3 nucleotides are TGTGCCATCCGTACGTTGACAGAAGACACCGGGGAGCTGTTTTTT. Protein: CAIRTLTEDTGELFF.

V and J are TRBV7-2 and TRBJ2-1; D gene ambiguous. Trimming pared 5 bases from V and 4 bases from J, leaving 12 bases between. CDR3 size: 14 residues. CDR1 is SGHTA and CDR2 is FQGNSA in the germline V gene. The CDR3 sequence: CASSIEVAYNEQFF. The CDR3 DNA sequence: TGTGCCAGCAGCATAGAAGTCGCGTACAATGAGCAGTTCTTC.

J is TRBJ2-3 and V is TRBV7-2; D unclear. V dropped 5 bases and J dropped 0 bases, with 9 bases sitting between them. This CDR3 contains 14 residues. Germline V CDR1 and CDR2: SGHTA, FQGNSA. The chain's CDR3 is CASSGEASTDTQYF. Written as DNA, the CDR3 is TGTGCCAGCAGCGGCGAAGCTAGCACAGATACGCAGTATTTT. Complete variable domain (other parts from reference TRBV7-2 and TRBJ2-3): GAGVSQSPSNKVTEKGKDVELRCDPISGHTALYWYRQSLGQGLEFLIYFQGNSAPDKSGLPSDRFSAERTGGSVSTLTIQRTQQEDSAVYLCASSGEASTDTQYFGPGTRLTVL.

CDR3 DNA: TGTGCCAGCAGCCGGAACGGGGATACGCAGTATTTT. Translation: CASSRNGDTQYF. The chain combines TRBV7-6 with TRBJ2-3; D is unclear. Germline-derived CDR1 and CDR2 are SGHVS and FNYEAQ. V gave up 5 bases and J gave up 6 bases, with 9 bases separating them. The CDR3 is 12 amino acids.

The V call is TRBV18, the J call TRBJ1-1; no definite D call. V lost 3 bases and J lost 1, with 18 bases in between. CDR1 is KGHSH and CDR2 is LQKENI in the germline V gene. The CDR3 length is 17 residues. CDR3 nucleotide sequence: TGTGCCAGCTCACCTTATGCTGGGCGGGGAGCGAACACTGAAGCTTTCTTT. It is translated as CASSPYAGRGANTEAFF.

The rearrangement joins TRBV18 to TRBJ1-1; D is possibly TRBD1 (6 bases). Germline CDR1 KGHSH, CDR2 LQKENI. Trimming shortened V by 5 bases and J by 0 bases, and 16 bases separated the two germline ends. CDR3 length equals 16 residues. The CDR3: CASSVRQEIMNTEAFF. The CDR3 DNA follows: TGTGCCAGCTCAGTGCGACAGGAGATCATGAACACTGAAGCTTTCTTT.

V and J are TRBV20-1 and TRBJ1-4, with 8 bases fitting TRBD1. V lost 6 bases to trimming and J lost 10 bases; unmatched junction nucleotides: 4. This CDR3 is 11 amino acids long. Germline-derived CDR1 and CDR2 are DFQATT and SNEGSKA (reference sequence). The CDR3 spells CSATTGGKLFF. CDR3 in DNA: TGCAGTGCGACCACAGGGGGAAAACTGTTTTTT.

The V call is TRBV7-9, the J call TRBJ1-1, with D possibly matching TRBD1 (6 bases). CDR3 size: 15 residues. V was shortened by 5 bases and J by 1 base, with 14 bases between the two germline ends. Germline V gene sequence: CDR1 SEHNR, CDR2 FQNEAQ (reference sequence). CDR3 residues: CASSALMTGNTEAFF. For the CDR3, the DNA is TGTGCCAGCAGCGCGTTAATGACAGGGAACACTGAAGCTTTCTTT.

The chain couples TRBV23-1 to TRBJ1-1, with D possibly matching TRBD1 (6 bases). TRBV23-1 is reported as an ORF; its role is uncertain. CDR3 length equals 11 residues. V lost 9 bases and J lost 10, with 15 bases in between. CDR3 coding DNA: TGCGCCAGTTATACGGGGGGCGCAGCTTTCTTT. It is translated as CASYTGGAAFF.

The rearrangement links TRBV19 to TRBJ1-6; D is unresolved. This CDR3 spans 14 amino acids. Trimming removed 6 bases from V and 0 bases from J, with 6 bases in between. Germline V CDR1 and CDR2: LNHDA, SQIVND (reference sequence). CDR3 residues: CASRGDSYNSPLHF. The CDR3 DNA reads as TGTGCCAGTAGGGGAGACTCCTATAATTCACCCCTCCACTTT.

The chain is built from TRBV14 and TRBJ2-2; no clear D. Between the trimmed V and J ends, which lost 0 bases and 1 base, there was a span of 12 bases. CDR1 is SGHDN, CDR2 FVKESK, per germline. The length of the CDR3 is 17 residues. The CDR3 sequence: CASSQDISQVNTGELFF. The CDR3 DNA reads as TGTGCCAGCAGCCAAGATATCTCCCAGGTGAACACCGGGGAGCTGTTTTTT.

This sequence joins TRBV10-2 and TRBJ2-3; 8 bases map to TRBD2. The CDR3 runs 15 residues. Germline V lookup: CDR1 WSHSY, CDR2 SAAADI. V lost 6 bases, J lost 7 bases, and 12 bases stayed unmatched. The CDR3 coding sequence is TGCGCCAGCAGCAGGGCCGGGACTAGGGAGTATACGCAGTATTTT. It specifies CASSRAGTREYTQYF.

This chain uses TRBV4-3 with TRBJ2-3; possibly TRBD2 for D (5 bases). This CDR3 is 13 amino acids long. Trimming stripped 0 bases from V and 6 bases from J, with 7 bases between. The V gene's germline CDR1 is LGHNA and CDR2 YSLEER. The CDR3 nucleotides are TGCGCCAGCAGCCAAGAATTAGCGGATACGCAGTATTTT. It is translated as CASSQELADTQYF.

This chain connects TRBV4-1 to TRBJ2-7; D is undetermined. Germline V lookup: CDR1 MGHRA, CDR2 YSYEKL. V lost 1 base, J lost 3 bases, and 7 bases lay in between. CDR3 size: 13 residues. CDR3 protein: CASSQGLGYEQYV. CDR3 nucleotides: TGCGCCAGCAGCCAAGGCCTGGGCTACGAGCAGTACGTC.

The chain carries TRBV29-1 and TRBJ1-1; D is perhaps TRBD1 (5 bases). Germline values: CDR1 SQVTM, CDR2 ANQGSEA. Trimming took off 4 bases at V and 1 base at J, with 13 bases between the two ends. The CDR3 totals 14 residues. The CDR3: CSVGANRQNTEAFF. CDR3 nucleotide sequence: TGCAGCGTTGGCGCGAACAGGCAGAACACTGAAGCTTTCTTT. Full variable domain (missing parts from reference TRBV29-1 and TRBJ1-1): SAVISQKPSRDICQRGTSLTIQCQVDSQVTMMFWYRQQPGQSLTLIATANQGSEATYESGFVIDKFPISRPNLTFSTLTVSNMSPEDSSIYLCSVGANRQNTEAFFGQGTRLTVV.

The genes are TRBV6-6 and TRBJ2-7, with 11 bases aligning to TRBD2. V gave up 8 bases and J gave up 7 bases; unmatched junction bases: 13. Germline loops: CDR1 MNHNY, CDR2 SVGAGI (reference sequence). The CDR3 length is 15 residues. The CDR3, as DNA: TGTGCCAGCTCGGGGAGGCTAGCGGGAGGCGGGGAGCAGTACGTC. This gives the protein CASSGRLAGGGEQYV.

The rearrangement uses TRBV6-1 and TRBJ1-5; D unresolved. V was shortened by 7 bases and J by 7 bases, with 14 bases between the two germline ends. The CDR3 totals 13 residues. Germline lookup yields CDR1 MNHNS and CDR2 SASEGT. The CDR3 coding sequence is TGTGCCAGCACCTACACGTGGGGACAGCCCCAGCATTTT. Protein: CASTYTWGQPQHF.

This chain joins TRBV27 and TRBJ2-2; 11 nucleotides line up with TRBD2. This CDR3 spans 16 amino acids. Germline assignment: CDR1 MNHEY and CDR2 SMNVEV (reference sequence). The V and J ends lost 9 bases and 6 bases, in that order; junction bases with no gene match: 12. The CDR3 sequence is CASRLAGSSRAGELFF. CDR3 coding DNA: TGTGCCAGTCGACTAGCGGGATCTTCTAGGGCCGGGGAGCTGTTTTTT.

The chain uses TRBV5-1 and TRBJ2-2, with unresolved D. With 4 bases removed from V and 4 bases from J, the gap between germline ends came to 11 bases. This CDR3 spans 14 amino acids. Germline CDR1 SGHRS, CDR2 YFSETQ. The CDR3 loop is CASSGQPGTGELFF. In nucleotides, the CDR3 is TGCGCCAGCAGCGGGCAGCCTGGCACCGGGGAGCTGTTTTTT.

The rearrangement joins TRBV5-1 to TRBJ1-2, with D maybe TRBD1 (5 bases). The CDR3 has 13 residues. With 0 bases removed from V and 8 bases from J, the gap between germline ends came to 11 bases. Germline CDR1 SGHRS, CDR2 YFSETQ. As DNA, the CDR3 is TGCGCCAGCAGCTTGGACCCCAGGGCCGGCTACACCTTC. Protein: CASSLDPRAGYTF. Full variable domain (missing parts from reference TRBV5-1 and TRBJ1-2): KAGVTQTPRYLIKTRGQQVTLSCSPISGHRSVSWYQQTPGQGLQFLFEYFSETQRNKGNFPGRFSGRQFSNSRSEMNVSTLELGDSALYLCASSLDPRAGYTFGSGTRLTVV.

DNA of the CDR3: TGTGCCAGCATGAGCCGTCCCACAGATACGCAGTATTTT. Translated: CASMSRPTDTQYF. The chain is built from TRBV2 and TRBJ2-3; D uncertain. Germline values: CDR1 SNHLY, CDR2 FYNNEI. Trimming pared 7 bases from V and 2 bases from J, leaving 10 bases between. The CDR3 consists of 13 residues.

The chain employs TRBV10-3 and TRBJ2-5; D possibly corresponds to TRBD2 (5 bases). CDR3 length equals 12 residues. Trimming left V 10 bases short and J 2 bases short, with 11 bases between. Germline V lookup: CDR1 ENHRY, CDR2 SYGVKD. CDR3 nucleotides: TGTGCCACAACGAGCGGACAAGAGACCCAGTACTTC. As protein: CATTSGQETQYF.

The chain links TRBV14 to TRBJ1-1; perhaps TRBD1 as D (5 bases). CDR1 is SGHDN, CDR2 FVKESK, per germline. The V gene lost 4 bases and the J gene lost 5 bases, with 17 bases spanning the gap. This CDR3 has 15 amino acids. CDR3 protein: CASSLFTGIWTEAFF. DNA for the CDR3: TGTGCCAGCAGCCTATTCACAGGTATTTGGACTGAAGCTTTCTTT.

The chain links TRBV19 to TRBJ2-5; 8 bases are a match to TRBD2. With V trimmed by 8 bases and J by 2 bases, 4 bases remained unmatched. The CDR3 has 13 amino acids. Germline CDR1 reads LNHDA; CDR2 reads SQIVND (reference sequence). CDR3 sequence (DNA): TGTGCCAGTCCTACTAGCGGACAAGAGACCCAGTACTTC. Amino acid sequence: CASPTSGQETQYF.